This T cell receptor beta chain was sequenced during a study of blood T cells in healthy people across ages. Points on this clonotype: As yet, its antigen is unknown.

A sample-barcoded 5' primer and a J-beta primer mix were used in a second PCR of roughly 6 to 12 cycles. Every single cDNA molecule received a tag from a template-switch adaptor with 12 random nucleotides. TCRdb reprocessed the 5' RACE reads via MiXCR and lists one record per CDR3 protein. The repertoire consists of 1 million or so distinct CDR3 sequences, with under 30% occurring once and the leading ten covering about 0.69%. Study results and caveats: As age increased, TCR beta diversity per million T cells fell in a roughly linear fashion.

The V and J ends lost 2 bases and 0 bases, in that order; junction bases with no gene match: 6. Germline values: CDR1 SGDLS, CDR2 YYNGEE. This CDR3 spans 17 amino acids. These data also formed part of another study, on T cells of mothers and their children. That report adds: When the second PCR was run, its M1S primer added sample barcodes and 2-4 random nucleotides. The shaping of TCR recombination output by thymic selection is similar in related and unrelated pairs.

The chain combines TRBV9 with TRBJ2-1; TRBD2 agrees at 9 bases. Sequences were obtained from blood. This receptor was taken from a girl aged 2 to 9 in good health. CDR3 coding DNA: TGTGCCAGCAGCGTTAGCGGGAGCATTTCCTCCTACAATGAGCAGTTCTTC. Encoded protein: CASSVSGSISSYNEQFF. Full variable domain (outside the CDR3, taken from reference TRBV9 and TRBJ2-1): DSGVTQTPKHLITATGQRVTLRCSPRSGDLSVYWYQQSLDQGLQFLIQYYNGEERAKGNILERFSAQQFPDLHSELNLSSLELGDSALYFCASSVSGSISSYNEQFFGPGTRLTVL.